The 18 T cell receptor beta chains in this list originate from one sample, sequenced in a study of T cell repertoires in cytomegalovirus infection. TCRdb fed the reads into MiXCR, producing one record per CDR3 protein. Counted here are around 490,000 distinct CDR3 sequences, 26% occurring once; the ten biggest clones make up about 13%. Source material: PBMCs. Receptor source: a human donor in good health (CMV status not recorded). Some clones in this sample may be carry-over from other donors' samples.

This chain uses TRBV4-1 with TRBJ2-1, with 8 nucleotides matching TRBD2. The CDR3 extends over 18 amino acids. Germline CDR1 is MGHRA and CDR2 is YSYEKL. V was pared by 1 base and J by 10 bases, with 18 bases of the junction left unmatched. The CDR3 reads CASSQVFGSGREVREQFF. The CDR3 DNA sequence: TGCGCCAGCAGCCAAGTATTCGGATCGGGGCGGGAGGTTCGGGAGCAGTTCTTC.

This clonotype was counted only a few times. The chain has TRBV12-3 or TRBV12-4 and TRBJ2-1, with TRBD2 matching over 7 bases. The J segment lost 9 bases and the V segment lost 6 bases, leaving 5 bases of the junction unmatched. The CDR3 extends over 12 amino acids. This chain's CDR3 is CASRAGLGEQFF. In nucleotides, the CDR3 is TGTGCCAGCAGAGCGGGGTTAGGTGAGCAGTTCTTC.

This clonotype was observed a few times. The chain joins TRBV30 to TRBJ1-5, with D possibly matching TRBD1 (6 bases). From germline, CDR1 is GTSNPN and CDR2 SVGIG (reference sequence). V was pared by 2 bases and J by 3 bases, with 11 bases between. This CDR3 comprises 14 residues. The CDR3 protein is CAWSNDRYNQPQHF. The DNA for the CDR3 is TGTGCCTGGAGTAATGACAGGTACAATCAGCCCCAGCATTTT. Filled out from reference TRBV30 and TRBJ1-5, the complete variable domain reads SQTIHQWPATLVQPVGSPLSLECTVEGTSNPNLYWYRQAAGRGLQLLFYSVGIGQISSEVPQNLSASRPQDRQFILSSKKLLLSDSGFYLCAWSNDRYNQPQHFGDGTRLSIL.

This clonotype has ten or more counts. The chain carries TRBV7-6 and TRBJ2-1, with TRBD2 identical over 7 bases. The CDR3 length is 14 residues. In germline, CDR1 is SGHVS, CDR2 FNYEAQ. Trimming took 3 bases from V and 5 from J; bases not matched to a gene: 4. CDR3 coding DNA: TGTGCCAGCAGCTTGACTAGCATCAACAATGAGCAGTTCTTC. This gives the protein CASSLTSINNEQFF.

This clonotype was detected many times. The V call is TRBV7-9, the J call TRBJ2-1; weak D call: TRBD2 (6 bases). Germline V lookup: CDR1 SEHNR, CDR2 FQNEAQ (reference sequence). V was pared by 0 bases and J by 0 bases, with 12 bases between. This CDR3 region has 17 residues. The CDR3 DNA is TGTGCCAGCAGCTTAGCGTGGCGGGGAAGCTCCTACAATGAGCAGTTCTTC. It encodes CASSLAWRGSSYNEQFF. The whole variable domain, filled in from reference TRBV7-9 and TRBJ2-1, reads DTGVSQNPRHKITKRGQNVTFRCDPISEHNRLYWYRQTLGQGPEFLTYFQNEAQLEKSRLLSDRFSAERPKGSFSTLEIQRTEQGDSAMYLCASSLAWRGSSYNEQFFGPGTRLTVL.

This clonotype was found a few times. The chain carries TRBV19 and TRBJ1-4, with TRBD1 as a possible D gene (5 bases). Germline loops: CDR1 LNHDA, CDR2 SQIVND (reference sequence). Deletions cut 5 bases from V and 2 bases from J, with 9 bases between. The length of the CDR3 is 14 residues. CDR3 DNA sequence: TGTGCCAGTAGTCGGTCAGGGACTAATGAAAAACTGTTTTTT. It yields the protein CASSRSGTNEKLFF.

This clonotype was observed a few times. CDR3 loop: CSVRTSGGRDTQYF. CDR3 in DNA: TGCAGTGTCCGGACTAGCGGGGGTCGAGATACGCAGTATTTT. The chain couples TRBV20-1 to TRBJ2-3; 13 bases are a match to TRBD2. The CDR3 covers 14 residues. The V segment lost 7 bases and the J segment 5 bases; nucleotides outside the gene matches: 6. CDR1 and CDR2 (germline): DFQATT, SNEGSKA (reference sequence).

This clonotype has just a few counts. The rearrangement links TRBV4-3 to TRBJ2-1; 9 bases match TRBD2. The germline CDR1 and CDR2 sequences are LGHNA and YSLEER. The CDR3 runs 16 residues. V lost 0 bases and J lost 2; bases outside the gene matches: 2. The CDR3 loop is CASSQDSSGAYNEQFF. CDR3 in DNA: TGCGCCAGCAGCCAAGATTCTAGCGGGGCCTACAATGAGCAGTTCTTC.

The table lists this clonotype with many counts. The V and J genes are TRBV11-1 and TRBJ2-1; 8 bases map to TRBD2. The CDR3 length is 14 residues. J lost 0 bases, V lost 10 bases, and 5 bases had no gene match. The germline gives CDR1 SGHAT, CDR2 FQDESV (reference sequence). CDR3 sequence: CATRGRSSYNEQFF. CDR3 sequence (DNA): TGTGCCACCCGCGGGAGGAGCTCCTACAATGAGCAGTTCTTC. The variable domain in full, completed from reference TRBV11-1 and TRBJ2-1, reads EAEVAQSPRYKITEKSQAVAFWCDPISGHATLYWYRQILGQGPELLVQFQDESVVDDSQLPKDRFSAERLKGVDSTLKIQPAELGDSAMYLCATRGRSSYNEQFFGPGTRLTVL.

This clonotype was counted a few times. This rearrangement joins TRBV5-3 to TRBJ2-7; D perhaps matches TRBD1 (6 bases). TRBV5-3 is an ORF; its function is uncertain. This CDR3 region has 16 residues. With 4 bases removed from V and 3 bases from J, the gap between germline ends came to 20 bases. Written as DNA, the CDR3 is TGTGCCAGAAGCGTGGAGGTCCGGGACATAAACTACGAGCAGTACGTC. The encoded protein is CARSVEVRDINYEQYV.

This clonotype was seen a handful of times. J is TRBJ2-3 and V is TRBV6-5, with 14 nucleotides matching TRBD2. V shed 5 bases, J shed 6 bases, and the junction held 7 bases outside the gene matches. This CDR3 is built from 16 residues. Germline V gene lookup returns CDR1 MNHEY and CDR2 SVGAGI. The CDR3 DNA reads TGTGCCAGCAGTCCCCCGGGACTAGCGGGAGACGATACGCAGTATTTT. It is translated as CASSPPGLAGDDTQYF.

This clonotype showed up just a few times. The chain links TRBV7-9 to TRBJ2-7, with 12 bases aligning to TRBD2. J gave up 7 bases and V 0 bases, and 7 bases lay outside the gene matches. Germline CDR1 and CDR2: SEHNR and FQNEAQ (reference sequence). This CDR3 has 16 residues. The CDR3 here is CASSLAGLAGGKEQYV. The CDR3 region has the DNA TGTGCCAGCAGCTTAGCTGGCCTAGCGGGAGGGAAAGAGCAGTACGTC.

This clonotype was observed a few times. The rearrangement links TRBV6-2 or TRBV6-3 to TRBJ2-7, with a weak D call TRBD1 (5 bases). The CDR3 covers 13 residues. Germline V gene data show CDR1 as MNHEY and CDR2 as SVGEGT. Trimming pared 7 bases from V and 2 bases from J, leaving 12 bases between. DNA for the CDR3: TGTGCCAGCAACCAGGGAAACACCTACGAGCAGTACGTC. As protein: CASNQGNTYEQYV.

The chain employs TRBV2 and TRBJ2-2; 7 positions agree with TRBD2. The junction had 13 bases not matched to a gene; V was cut back by 11 bases and J by 7 bases. Germline values: CDR1 SNHLY, CDR2 FYNNEI. This CDR3 contains 14 residues. The CDR3, as DNA: TGTGCCTCACAGCAGGCGGGAGTACACGGGGAGCTGTTTTTT. This codes for CASQQAGVHGELFF.

There are a few counts of this clonotype. V gene TRBV5-5 combines with J gene TRBJ2-1, with 12 bases lining up with TRBD2. The CDR3 is made up of 15 amino acids. Germline V gene data show CDR1 as SGHKS and CDR2 as YYEKEE (reference sequence). V shed 0 bases, J shed 9 bases, and the junction held 4 bases outside the gene matches. CDR3 amino acids: CASSLEGTSGLEQFF. The CDR3 DNA sequence: TGTGCCAGCAGCTTGGAGGGGACTAGCGGGCTTGAGCAGTTCTTC.

This clonotype was detected a few times. V usage is TRBV12-3 or TRBV12-4 and J usage is TRBJ1-1, with D perhaps TRBD1 (5 bases). This CDR3 is 14 amino acids long. Trimming took off 6 bases at V and 3 bases at J, with 14 bases between the two ends. The CDR3 is CASRNRGEDTEAFF. The CDR3 DNA reads as TGTGCCAGCAGGAATCGGGGCGAGGACACTGAAGCTTTCTTT.

This clonotype turned up a few times. This chain joins TRBV2 and TRBJ1-2; 8 positions match TRBD1. The CDR3 is 14 residues long. The ends lost 4 bases at V and 3 bases at J; junction bases unmatched: 4. Germline CDR1 and CDR2: SNHLY and FYNNEI. CDR3 nucleotide sequence: TGTGCCAGCAGTGTACAGGGGGACTACTATGGCTACACCTTC. It yields the protein CASSVQGDYYGYTF. The variable domain in full, with the rest retrieved from reference TRBV2 and TRBJ1-2, is EPEVTQTPSHQVTQMGQEVILRCVPISNHLYFYWYRQILGQKVEFLVSFYNNEISEKSEIFDDQFSVERPDGSNFTLKIRSTKLEDSAMYFCASSVQGDYYGYTFGSGTRLTVV.

The gene calls are TRBV5-1 and TRBJ2-1; TRBD2 is a possible D gene (6 bases). CDR3 length: 14 residues. V gave up 0 bases and J gave up 8 bases, with 12 bases separating them. Germline CDR1 SGHRS, CDR2 YFSETQ. CDR3: CASSLARRGDEQFF. The CDR3 DNA follows: TGCGCCAGCAGCTTGGCTCGGAGGGGCGATGAGCAGTTCTTC.